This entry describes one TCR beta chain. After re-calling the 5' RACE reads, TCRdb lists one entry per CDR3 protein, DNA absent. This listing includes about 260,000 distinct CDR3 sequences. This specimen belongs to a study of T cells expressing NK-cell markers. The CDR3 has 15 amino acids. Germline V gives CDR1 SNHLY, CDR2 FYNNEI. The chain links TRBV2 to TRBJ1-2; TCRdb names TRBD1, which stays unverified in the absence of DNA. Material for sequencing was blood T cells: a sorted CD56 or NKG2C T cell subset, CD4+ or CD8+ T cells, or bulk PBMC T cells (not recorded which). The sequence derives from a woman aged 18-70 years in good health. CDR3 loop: CASRNDRVPNYGYTF.